A single sample is the source of the 2 T cell receptor beta chains below, sequenced in a study of cytomegalovirus exposure and HLA in healthy donors. PCR involved 60 Vbeta and 13 Jbeta primers. Repertoires were generated with immunoSEQ multiplex PCR, while TCRdb's copy carries only in-frame clones and drops some. Here the sample spans about 120,000 clones, 70% to 80% being singletons. The sequencing input was PBMCs. The receptor set was obtained from a woman aged 40 to 49 in good health and CMV-seropositive.

The chain couples TRBV7-2 to TRBJ1-1; possible D gene TRBD1, 6 bases. The CDR3 loop spans 13 amino acids. The V gene's germline CDR1 is SGHTA and CDR2 FQGNSA. The germline V and J ends were trimmed by 7 bases and 8 bases, with 17 bases remaining between them. The CDR3 is CASTSSSGTEAFF. The CDR3 region has the DNA TGTGCCAGCACCTCATCGTCCGGGACAGAAGCTTTCTTT.

The J gene is TRBJ2-2, the V gene TRBV7-9, with 8 bases matching TRBD2. The germline CDR1 and CDR2 sequences are SEHNR and FQNEAQ (reference sequence). V lost 1 base and J lost 4; bases outside the gene matches: 11. The CDR3 length is 18 residues. As DNA, the CDR3 is TGTGCCAGCAGCTTAGTCCGCCCCACTAGCGGCCCCACCGGGGAGCTGTTTTTT. Its protein is CASSLVRPTSGPTGELFF.